The clone carrying this T cell receptor (beta chain) was found once. This sample was taken from a study of T cells in localized non-small cell lung cancer. Profiled with immunoSEQ multiplex PCR; TCRdb holds only in-frame clones, not every one. The sample lists more than 20,000 clones; around 86% were seen once. Trimming shortened V by 7 bases and J by 2 bases, and 24 bases separated the two germline ends. Germline loops: CDR1 ENHRY, CDR2 SYGVKD. This CDR3 region has 17 residues. The sample was PBMCs, taken before any cancer treatment. This chain joins TRBV10-3 and TRBJ2-7, with a possible D match to TRBD1 (6 bases). This receptor was taken from a man aged 35-75 years with stage II squamous cell lung carcinoma. The DNA for the CDR3 is TGTGCCATCATGCGCCGAGCTGTCGGGACATCCGCCTACGAGCAGTACTTC. Encoded protein: CAIMRRAVGTSAYEQYF.